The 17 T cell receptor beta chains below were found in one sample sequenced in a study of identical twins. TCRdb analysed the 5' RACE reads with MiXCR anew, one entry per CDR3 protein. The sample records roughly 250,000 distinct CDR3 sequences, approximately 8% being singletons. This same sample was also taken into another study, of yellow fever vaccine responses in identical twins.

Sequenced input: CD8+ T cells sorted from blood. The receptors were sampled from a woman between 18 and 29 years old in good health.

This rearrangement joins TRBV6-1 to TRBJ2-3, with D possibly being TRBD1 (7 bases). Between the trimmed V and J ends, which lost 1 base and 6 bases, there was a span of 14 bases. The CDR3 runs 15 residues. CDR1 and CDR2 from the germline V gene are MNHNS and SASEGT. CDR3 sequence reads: CASSEGAAGGDTQYF. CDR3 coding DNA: TGTGCCAGCAGTGAAGGAGCGGCAGGGGGGGATACGCAGTATTTT.

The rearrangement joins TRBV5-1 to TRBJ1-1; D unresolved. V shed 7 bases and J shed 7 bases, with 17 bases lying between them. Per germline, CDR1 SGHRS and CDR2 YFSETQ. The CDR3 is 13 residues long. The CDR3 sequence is CASPFLKGGEAFF. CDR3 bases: TGCGCCAGCCCCTTCCTTAAGGGCGGTGAAGCTTTCTTT.

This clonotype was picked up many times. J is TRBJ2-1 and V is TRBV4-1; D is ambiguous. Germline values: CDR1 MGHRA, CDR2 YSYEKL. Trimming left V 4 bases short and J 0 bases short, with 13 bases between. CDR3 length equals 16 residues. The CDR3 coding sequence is TGCGCCAGCAGCCGGTTAATGGCAGGCTCCTACAATGAGCAGTTCTTC. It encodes CASSRLMAGSYNEQFF.

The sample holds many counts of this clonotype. The CDR3 loop reads CASSASSGSRVQSSYNEQFF. The DNA for the CDR3 is TGTGCCAGCAGCGCGTCTAGCGGGAGTAGGGTTCAGAGCTCCTACAATGAGCAGTTCTTC. The genes are TRBV9 and TRBJ2-1; 10 nucleotides agree with TRBD2. Germline values: CDR1 SGDLS, CDR2 YYNGEE. CDR3 length: 20 amino acids. Trimming cost V 3 bases and J 0 bases; bases outside gene matches: 15.

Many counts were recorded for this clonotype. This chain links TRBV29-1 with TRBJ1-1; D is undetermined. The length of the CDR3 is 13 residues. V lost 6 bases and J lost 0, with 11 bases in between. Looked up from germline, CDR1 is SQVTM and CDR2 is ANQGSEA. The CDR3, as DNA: TGCAGCGTGGTGACAACCATGAACACTGAAGCTTTCTTT. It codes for CSVVTTMNTEAFF.

CDR3 amino acids: CASSLSTSGNGETQYF. In nucleotides, the CDR3 is TGCGCCAGCAGCTTGTCGACTAGCGGGAATGGGGAGACCCAGTACTTC. V is TRBV5-1 and J is TRBJ2-5, with 11 bases aligning to TRBD2. Germline V gives CDR1 SGHRS, CDR2 YFSETQ. CDR3 length: 16 residues. J gave up 5 bases and V 1 base, and 7 bases lay outside the gene matches.

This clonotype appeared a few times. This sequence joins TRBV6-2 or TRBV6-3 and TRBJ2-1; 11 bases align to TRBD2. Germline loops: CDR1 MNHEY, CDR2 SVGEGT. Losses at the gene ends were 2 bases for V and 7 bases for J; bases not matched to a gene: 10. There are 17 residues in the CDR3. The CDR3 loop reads CASSYRVLAGGGNEQFF. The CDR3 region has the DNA TGTGCCAGCAGTTACAGGGTGCTAGCGGGAGGAGGTAATGAGCAGTTCTTC.

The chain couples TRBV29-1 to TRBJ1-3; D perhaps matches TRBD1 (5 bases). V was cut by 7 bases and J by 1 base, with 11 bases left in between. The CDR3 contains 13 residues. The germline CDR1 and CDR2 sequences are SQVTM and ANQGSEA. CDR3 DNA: TGCAGCGCCGACCAGGGATCTGGAAACACCATATATTTT. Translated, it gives CSADQGSGNTIYF.

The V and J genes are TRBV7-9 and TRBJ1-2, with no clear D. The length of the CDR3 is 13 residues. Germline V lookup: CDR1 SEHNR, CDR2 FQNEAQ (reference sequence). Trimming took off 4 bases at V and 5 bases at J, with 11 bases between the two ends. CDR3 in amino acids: CASSYGSGYGYTF. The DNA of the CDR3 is TGTGCCAGCAGCTACGGGAGCGGGTATGGCTACACCTTC.

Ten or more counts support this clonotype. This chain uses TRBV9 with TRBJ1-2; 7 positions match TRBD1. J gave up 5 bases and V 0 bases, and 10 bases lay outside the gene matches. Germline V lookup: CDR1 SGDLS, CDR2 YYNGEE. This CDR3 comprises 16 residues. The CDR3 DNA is TGTGCCAGCAGCGTAGAGTTGGGACAGAGACCTTATGGCTACACCTTC. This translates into CASSVELGQRPYGYTF. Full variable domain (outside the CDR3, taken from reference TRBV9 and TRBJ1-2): DSGVTQTPKHLITATGQRVTLRCSPRSGDLSVYWYQQSLDQGLQFLIQYYNGEERAKGNILERFSAQQFPDLHSELNLSSLELGDSALYFCASSVELGQRPYGYTFGSGTRLTVV.

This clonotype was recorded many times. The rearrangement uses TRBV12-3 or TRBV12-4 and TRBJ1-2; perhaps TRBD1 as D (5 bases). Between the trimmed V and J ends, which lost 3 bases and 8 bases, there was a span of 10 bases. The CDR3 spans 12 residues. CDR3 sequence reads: CASSLGGDGYTF. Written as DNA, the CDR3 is TGTGCCAGCAGTTTGGGGGGGGACGGCTACACCTTC.

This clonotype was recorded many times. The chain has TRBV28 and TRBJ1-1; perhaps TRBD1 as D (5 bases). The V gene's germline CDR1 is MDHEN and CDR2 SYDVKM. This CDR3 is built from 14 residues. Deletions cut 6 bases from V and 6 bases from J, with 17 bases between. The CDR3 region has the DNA TGTGCCAGCAGCCCCCAGGGTAGGGTTCCTGAAGCTTTCTTT. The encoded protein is CASSPQGRVPEAFF.

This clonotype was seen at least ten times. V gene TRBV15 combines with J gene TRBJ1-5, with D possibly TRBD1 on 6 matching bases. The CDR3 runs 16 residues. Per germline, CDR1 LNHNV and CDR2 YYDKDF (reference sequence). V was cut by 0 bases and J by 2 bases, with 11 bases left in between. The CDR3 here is CATSRDGGAGNQPQHF. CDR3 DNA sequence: TGTGCCACCAGCAGAGATGGGGGGGCTGGCAATCAGCCCCAGCATTTT.

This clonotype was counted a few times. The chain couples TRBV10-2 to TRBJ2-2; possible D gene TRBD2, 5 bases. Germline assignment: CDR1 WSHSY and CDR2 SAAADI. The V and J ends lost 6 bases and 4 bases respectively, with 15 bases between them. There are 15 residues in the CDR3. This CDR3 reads CASRTRGLGTGELFF. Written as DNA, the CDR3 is TGCGCCAGCAGGACCCGCGGGTTAGGCACCGGGGAGCTGTTTTTT.

The CDR3 DNA reads as TGTGCCAGCAGCTTAGGGTGGACAGGGGGCACTGAAGCTTTCTTT. This encodes CASSLGWTGGTEAFF. The J gene is TRBJ1-1, the V gene TRBV7-8, with TRBD1 identical over 10 bases. The V and J ends lost 1 base and 4 bases, in that order; junction bases with no gene match: 3. This CDR3 has 15 residues. Germline-derived CDR1 and CDR2 are SGHVS and FQNEAQ.

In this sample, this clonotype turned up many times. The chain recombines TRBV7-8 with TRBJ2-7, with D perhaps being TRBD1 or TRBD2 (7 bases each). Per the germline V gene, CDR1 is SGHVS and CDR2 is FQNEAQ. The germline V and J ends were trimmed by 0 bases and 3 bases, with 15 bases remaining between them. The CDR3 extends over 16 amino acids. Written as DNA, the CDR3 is TGTGCCAGCAGCTTAGCGCCCACAGGGGAGGGCTACGAGCAGTACTTC. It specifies CASSLAPTGEGYEQYF.

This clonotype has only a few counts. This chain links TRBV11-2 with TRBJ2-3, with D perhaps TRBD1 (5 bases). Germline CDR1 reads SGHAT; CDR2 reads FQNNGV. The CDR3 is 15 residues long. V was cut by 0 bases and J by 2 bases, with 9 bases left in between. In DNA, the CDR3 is TGTGCCAGCAGCTTAGAAGGACACATCACAGATACGCAGTATTTT. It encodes CASSLEGHITDTQYF.